This T cell receptor beta chain was retrieved from a study of long-term antiretroviral therapy in people with HIV. Study results and caveats: Transplant-donor-level diversity was not reached after ART, though diversity increased.

The V end lost 4 bases, the J end lost 5 bases, and 19 bases lay between the germline ends. CDR3 length equals 15 residues. The germline CDR1 and CDR2 sequences are SGDLS and YYNGEE. This was the immunoSEQ v3.0 assay at survey level. TCRdb's copy holds only in-frame clones and misses some; the assay was immunoSEQ multiplex PCR. The table has approximately 22,000 clones, 85% to 90% seen once; the top ten hold 4% to 5%. Note on this clone: Its antigen is not known.

This specimen was unsorted PBMCs, taken 1.3 years after starting antiretroviral therapy. V and J are TRBV9 and TRBJ2-7; tentative D call: TRBD1 (5 bases). The TCR originated in a man in his 60s with HIV. Here the CDR3 DNA reads TGTGCCAGCAGCCCCGGCCCCTTGCAGGGCGACGAGCAGTACTTC. This gives the protein CASSPGPLQGDEQYF.